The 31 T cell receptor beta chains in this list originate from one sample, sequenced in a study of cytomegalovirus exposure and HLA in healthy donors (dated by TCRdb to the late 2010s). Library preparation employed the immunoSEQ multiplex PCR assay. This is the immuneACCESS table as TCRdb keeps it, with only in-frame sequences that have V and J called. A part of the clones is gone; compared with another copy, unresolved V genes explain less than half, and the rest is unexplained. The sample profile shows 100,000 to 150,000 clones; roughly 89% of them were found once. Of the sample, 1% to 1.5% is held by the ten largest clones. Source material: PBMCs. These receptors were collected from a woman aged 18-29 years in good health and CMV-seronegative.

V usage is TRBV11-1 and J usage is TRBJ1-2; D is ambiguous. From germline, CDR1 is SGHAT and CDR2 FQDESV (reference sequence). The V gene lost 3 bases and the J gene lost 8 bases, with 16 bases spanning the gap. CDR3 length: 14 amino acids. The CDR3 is CASSFAGGVSGYTF. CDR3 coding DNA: TGTGCCAGCAGCTTTGCAGGAGGTGTAAGCGGCTACACCTTC.

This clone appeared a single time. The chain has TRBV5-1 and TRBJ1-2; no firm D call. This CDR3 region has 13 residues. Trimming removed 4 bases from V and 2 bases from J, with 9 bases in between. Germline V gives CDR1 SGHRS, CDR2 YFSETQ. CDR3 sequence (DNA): TGCGCCAGCAGCCCGGAGAGAAACTATGGCTACACCTTC. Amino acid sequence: CASSPERNYGYTF. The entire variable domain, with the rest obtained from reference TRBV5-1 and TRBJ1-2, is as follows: KAGVTQTPRYLIKTRGQQVTLSCSPISGHRSVSWYQQTPGQGLQFLFEYFSETQRNKGNFPGRFSGRQFSNSRSEMNVSTLELGDSALYLCASSPERNYGYTFGSGTRLTVV.

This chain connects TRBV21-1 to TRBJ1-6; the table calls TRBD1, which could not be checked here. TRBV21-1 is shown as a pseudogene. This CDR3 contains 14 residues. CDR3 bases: TGTGCCAGCAGCAAAGTGCAGGGGAATTCACCCCTCCACTTT. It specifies CASSKVQGNSPLHF.

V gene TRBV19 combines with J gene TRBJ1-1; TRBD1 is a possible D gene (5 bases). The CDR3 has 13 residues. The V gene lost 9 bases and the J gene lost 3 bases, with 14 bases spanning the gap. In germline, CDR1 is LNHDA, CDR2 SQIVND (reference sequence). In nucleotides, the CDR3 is TGTGCCAGCCACATGCAGGGTTACACTGAAGCTTTCTTT. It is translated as CASHMQGYTEAFF.

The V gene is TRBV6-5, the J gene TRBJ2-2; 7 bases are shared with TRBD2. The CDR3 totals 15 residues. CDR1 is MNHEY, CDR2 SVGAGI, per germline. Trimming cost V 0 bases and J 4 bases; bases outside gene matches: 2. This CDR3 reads CASSYSGLSTGELFF. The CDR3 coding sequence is TGTGCCAGCAGTTACTCGGGACTAAGCACCGGGGAGCTGTTTTTT.

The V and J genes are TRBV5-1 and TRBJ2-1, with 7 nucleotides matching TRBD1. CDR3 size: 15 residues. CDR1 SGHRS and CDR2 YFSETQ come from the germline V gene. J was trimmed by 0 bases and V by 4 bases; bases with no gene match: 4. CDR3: CASSVGQSSYNEQFF. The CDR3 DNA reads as TGCGCCAGCAGCGTGGGACAGAGCTCCTACAATGAGCAGTTCTTC.

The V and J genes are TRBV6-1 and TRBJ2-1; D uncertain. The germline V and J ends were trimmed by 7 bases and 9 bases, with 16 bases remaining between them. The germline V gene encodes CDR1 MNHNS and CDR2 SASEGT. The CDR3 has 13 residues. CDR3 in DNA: TGTGCCAGCAATGGCCAGCCAACGGGTGAGCAGTTCTTC. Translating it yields CASNGQPTGEQFF.

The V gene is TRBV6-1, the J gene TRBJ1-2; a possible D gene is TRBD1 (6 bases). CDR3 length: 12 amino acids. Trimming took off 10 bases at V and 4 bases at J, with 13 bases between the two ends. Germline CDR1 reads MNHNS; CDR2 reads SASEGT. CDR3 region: CATIRGVYGYTF. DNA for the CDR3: TGTGCCACCATCAGGGGAGTCTATGGCTACACCTTC.

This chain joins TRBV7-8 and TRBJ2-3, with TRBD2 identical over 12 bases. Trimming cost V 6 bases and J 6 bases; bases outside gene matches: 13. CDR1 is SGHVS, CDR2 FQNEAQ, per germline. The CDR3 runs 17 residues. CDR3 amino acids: CASRPYLAGGPGDTQYF. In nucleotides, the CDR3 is TGTGCCAGCAGGCCGTATCTAGCGGGGGGGCCGGGCGATACGCAGTATTTT.

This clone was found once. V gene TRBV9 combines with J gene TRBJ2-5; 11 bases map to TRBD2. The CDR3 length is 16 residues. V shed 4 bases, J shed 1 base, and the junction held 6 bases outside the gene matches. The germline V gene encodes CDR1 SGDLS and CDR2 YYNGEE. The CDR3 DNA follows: TGTGCCAGCAGCCCCTTTAGCGGGGGGGGCCAAGAGACCCAGTACTTC. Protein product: CASSPFSGGGQETQYF.

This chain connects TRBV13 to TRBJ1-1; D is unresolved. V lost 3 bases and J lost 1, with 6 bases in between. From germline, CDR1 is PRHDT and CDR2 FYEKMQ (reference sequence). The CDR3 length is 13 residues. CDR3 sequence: CASSFTANTEAFF. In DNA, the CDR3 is TGTGCCAGCAGCTTTACAGCGAACACTGAAGCTTTCTTT.

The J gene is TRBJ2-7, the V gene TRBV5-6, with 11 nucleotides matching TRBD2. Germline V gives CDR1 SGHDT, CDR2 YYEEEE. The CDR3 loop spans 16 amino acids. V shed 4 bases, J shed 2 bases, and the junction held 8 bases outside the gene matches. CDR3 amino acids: CASSDSLAGGTYEQYF. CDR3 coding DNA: TGTGCCAGCAGCGATAGTCTAGCGGGGGGCACCTACGAGCAGTACTTC.

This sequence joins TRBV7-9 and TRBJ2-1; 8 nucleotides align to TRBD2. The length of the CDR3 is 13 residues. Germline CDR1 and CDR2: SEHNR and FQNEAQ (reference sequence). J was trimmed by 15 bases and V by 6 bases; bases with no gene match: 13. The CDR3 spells CASRYLTSGVSFF. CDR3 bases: TGTGCCAGCAGGTACCTAACTAGCGGCGTTTCGTTCTTC.

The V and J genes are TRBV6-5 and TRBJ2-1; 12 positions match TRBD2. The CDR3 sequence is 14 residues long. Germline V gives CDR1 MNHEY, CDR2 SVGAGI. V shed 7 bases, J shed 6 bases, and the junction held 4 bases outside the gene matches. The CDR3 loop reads CASIPSGGANEQFF. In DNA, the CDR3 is TGTGCCAGCATCCCTAGCGGGGGGGCCAATGAGCAGTTCTTC.

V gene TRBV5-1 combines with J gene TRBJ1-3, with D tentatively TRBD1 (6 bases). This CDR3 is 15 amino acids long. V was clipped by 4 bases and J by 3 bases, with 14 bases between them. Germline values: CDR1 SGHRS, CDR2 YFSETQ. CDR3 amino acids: CASSDPQGFGNTIYF. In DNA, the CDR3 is TGCGCCAGCAGCGACCCTCAGGGGTTTGGAAACACCATATATTTT.

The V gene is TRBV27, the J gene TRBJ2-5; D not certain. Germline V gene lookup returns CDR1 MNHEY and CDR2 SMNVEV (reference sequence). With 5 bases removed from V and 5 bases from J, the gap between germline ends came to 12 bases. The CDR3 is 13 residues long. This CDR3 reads CASSEANRETQYF. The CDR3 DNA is TGTGCCAGCAGTGAGGCGAATCGGGAGACCCAGTACTTC.

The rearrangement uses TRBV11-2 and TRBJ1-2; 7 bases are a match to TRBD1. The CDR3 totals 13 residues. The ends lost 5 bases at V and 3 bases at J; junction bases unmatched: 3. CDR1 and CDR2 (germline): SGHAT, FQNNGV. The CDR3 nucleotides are TGTGCCAGCAGCCCTGGGACAGACTATGGCTACACCTTC. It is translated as CASSPGTDYGYTF.

The CDR3 region is CASSTGQHEETQYF. CDR3 sequence (DNA): TGCGCCAGCAGTACGGGACAGCACGAAGAGACCCAGTACTTC. The V call is TRBV10-1, the J call TRBJ2-5; 7 bases line up with TRBD1. The CDR3 sequence is 14 residues long. The germline CDR1 and CDR2 sequences are WNHNN and SYGVQD (reference sequence). With 5 bases clipped from V and 3 bases from J, the junction kept 6 bases outside the gene matches.

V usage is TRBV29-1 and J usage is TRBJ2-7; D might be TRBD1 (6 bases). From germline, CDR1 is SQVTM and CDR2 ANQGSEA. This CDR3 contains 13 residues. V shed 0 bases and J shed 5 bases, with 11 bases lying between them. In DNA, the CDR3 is TGCAGCGTTGAAGAACAGGGCCTTAACGAGCAGTACTTC. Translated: CSVEEQGLNEQYF.

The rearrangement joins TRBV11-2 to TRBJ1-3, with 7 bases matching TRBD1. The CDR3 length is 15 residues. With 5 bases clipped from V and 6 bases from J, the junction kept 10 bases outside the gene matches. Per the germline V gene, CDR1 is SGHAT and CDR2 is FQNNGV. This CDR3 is CASSPDRARANTIYF. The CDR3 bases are TGTGCCAGCAGCCCTGACAGGGCCAGAGCAAACACCATATATTTT.

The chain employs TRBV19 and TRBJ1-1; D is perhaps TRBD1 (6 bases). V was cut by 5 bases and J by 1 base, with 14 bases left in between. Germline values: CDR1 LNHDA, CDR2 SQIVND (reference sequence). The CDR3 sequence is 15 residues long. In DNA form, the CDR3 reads TGTGCCAGTAGTCGCCCCCAGGGGAGGAACACTGAAGCTTTCTTT. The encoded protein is CASSRPQGRNTEAFF.

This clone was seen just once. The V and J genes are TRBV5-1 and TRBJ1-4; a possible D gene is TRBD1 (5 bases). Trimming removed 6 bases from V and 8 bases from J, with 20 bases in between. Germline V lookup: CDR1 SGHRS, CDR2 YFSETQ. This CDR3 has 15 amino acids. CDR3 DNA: TGCGCCAGCACGATCTTGGGGGGAGTAGGGGAAAAACTGTTTTTT. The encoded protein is CASTILGGVGEKLFF.

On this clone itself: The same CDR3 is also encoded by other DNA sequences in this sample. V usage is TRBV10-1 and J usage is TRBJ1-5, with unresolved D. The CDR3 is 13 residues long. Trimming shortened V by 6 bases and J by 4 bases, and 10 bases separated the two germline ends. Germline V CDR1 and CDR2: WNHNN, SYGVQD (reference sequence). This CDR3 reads CASSERENQPQHF. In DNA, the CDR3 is TGCGCCAGCAGCGAGAGGGAGAATCAGCCCCAGCATTTT.

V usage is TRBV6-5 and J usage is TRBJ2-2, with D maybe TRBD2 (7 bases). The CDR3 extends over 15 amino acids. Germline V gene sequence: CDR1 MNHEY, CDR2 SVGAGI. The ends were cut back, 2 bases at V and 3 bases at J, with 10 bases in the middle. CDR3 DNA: TGTGCCAGCAGTTACCGGGGGGCTGACACCGGGGAGCTGTTTTTT. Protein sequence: CASSYRGADTGELFF.

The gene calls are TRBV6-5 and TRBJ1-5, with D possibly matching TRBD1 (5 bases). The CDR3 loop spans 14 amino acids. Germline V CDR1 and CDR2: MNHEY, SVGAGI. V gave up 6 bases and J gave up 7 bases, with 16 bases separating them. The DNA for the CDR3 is TGTGCCAGCAGACCCTGGGGCTCGGACCAGCCCCAGCATTTT. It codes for CASRPWGSDQPQHF.

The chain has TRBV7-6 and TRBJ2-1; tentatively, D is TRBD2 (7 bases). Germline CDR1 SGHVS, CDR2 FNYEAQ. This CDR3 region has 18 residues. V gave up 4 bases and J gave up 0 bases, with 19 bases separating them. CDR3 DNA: TGTGCCAGCAGCTGGGGGGGCAGTCCGTTGAGCTCCTACAATGAGCAGTTCTTC. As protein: CASSWGGSPLSSYNEQFF.

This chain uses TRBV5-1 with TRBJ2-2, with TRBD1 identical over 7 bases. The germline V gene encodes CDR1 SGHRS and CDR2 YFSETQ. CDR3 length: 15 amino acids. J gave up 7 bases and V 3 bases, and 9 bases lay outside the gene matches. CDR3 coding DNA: TGCGCCAGCAGCTCCTCTGACAGGGTGAGCGGGGAGCTGTTTTTT. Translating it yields CASSSSDRVSGELFF.

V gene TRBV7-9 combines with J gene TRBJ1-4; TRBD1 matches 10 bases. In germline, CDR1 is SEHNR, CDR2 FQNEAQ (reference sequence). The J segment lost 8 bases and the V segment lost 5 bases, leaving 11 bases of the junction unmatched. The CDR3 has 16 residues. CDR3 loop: CASSGRDRGLGEKLFF. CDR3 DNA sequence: TGTGCCAGCAGCGGACGTGACAGGGGGCTAGGGGAAAAACTGTTTTTT. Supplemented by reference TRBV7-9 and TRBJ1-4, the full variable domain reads DTGVSQNPRHKITKRGQNVTFRCDPISEHNRLYWYRQTLGQGPEFLTYFQNEAQLEKSRLLSDRFSAERPKGSFSTLEIQRTEQGDSAMYLCASSGRDRGLGEKLFFGSGTQLSVL.

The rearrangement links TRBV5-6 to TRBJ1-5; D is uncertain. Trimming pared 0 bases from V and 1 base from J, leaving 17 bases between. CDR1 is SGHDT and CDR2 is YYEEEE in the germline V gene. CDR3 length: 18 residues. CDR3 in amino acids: CASSLGGVLIGSNQPQHF. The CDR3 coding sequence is TGTGCCAGCAGCTTGGGCGGGGTTTTAATCGGGAGCAATCAGCCCCAGCATTTT.

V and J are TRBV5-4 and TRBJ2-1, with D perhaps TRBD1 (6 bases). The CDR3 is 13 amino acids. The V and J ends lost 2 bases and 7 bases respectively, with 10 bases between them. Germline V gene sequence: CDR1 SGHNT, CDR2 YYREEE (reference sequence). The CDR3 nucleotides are TGTGCCAGCAGCTTTACAGGGAAAAATGAGCAGTTCTTC. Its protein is CASSFTGKNEQFF.

The CDR3 sequence: CASSDITVNYGYTF. CDR3 sequence (DNA): TGTGCCAGCAGTGACATAACAGTTAACTATGGCTACACCTTC. The chain uses TRBV6-1 and TRBJ1-2, with no clear D. CDR1 is MNHNS, CDR2 SASEGT, per germline. The ends were cut back, 3 bases at V and 1 base at J, with 9 bases in the middle. The CDR3 is 14 residues long.